This paragraph covers one T cell receptor beta chain sequence. This specimen comes from a study of blood T cell repertoires in COVID-19. Measured with immunoSEQ multiplex PCR; TCRdb has only the in-frame clones, and not every one. The sample lists fewer than 400,000 clones; around nine tenths were seen once. With V trimmed by 3 bases and J by 4 bases, 3 bases remained unmatched. The CDR3 consists of 14 residues. In germline, CDR1 is SQVTM, CDR2 ANQGSEA. Sequencing was done on a sample of PBMCs or T cells enriched from blood (not recorded which). The sequence was collected from a woman in her twenties or thirties who had recovered from COVID-19. The J gene is TRBJ2-3, the V gene TRBV29-1; 11 bases agree with TRBD2. CDR3 DNA sequence: TGCAGCGTTGATAGCGGGAGGGCGTCAGATACGCAGTATTTT. It is translated as CSVDSGRASDTQYF.